These 21 T cell receptor beta chains originate from one sample sequenced in a study of early T cells in non-severe SARS-CoV-2 infection. TCRdb reanalysed the 5' RACE reads using MiXCR and keeps one entry per CDR3 protein. Here the sample spans about 60,000 distinct CDR3 sequences, about 9.8% being singletons. The sequenced material came from whole blood. These receptors all come from an adult who was a healthcare worker with PCR-confirmed SARS-CoV-2 infection or an uninfected control (not recorded which).

This chain connects TRBV20-1 to TRBJ2-7; D tentatively fits TRBD1 or TRBD2 (5 bases each). Germline lookup yields CDR1 DFQATT and CDR2 SNEGSKA (reference sequence). V was trimmed by 1 base and J by 3 bases, leaving 7 bases between them. This CDR3 contains 12 residues. CDR3 sequence: CSARVGVYEQYF. In DNA form, the CDR3 reads TGCAGTGCTAGAGTGGGGGTCTACGAGCAGTACTTC.

The rearrangement joins TRBV7-9 to TRBJ2-5; D gene uncertain. Germline CDR1 reads SEHNR; CDR2 reads FQNEAQ (reference sequence). The CDR3 has 13 amino acids. Trimming stripped 5 bases from V and 4 bases from J, with 11 bases between. This CDR3 is CASSLIWGETQYF. The CDR3 nucleotides are TGTGCCAGCAGCCTGATTTGGGGAGAGACCCAGTACTTC.

This clonotype has a handful of counts. The chain recombines TRBV24-1 with TRBJ1-1, with D maybe TRBD1 (6 bases). From germline, CDR1 is KGHDR and CDR2 SFDVKD. The CDR3 loop spans 13 amino acids. Trimming removed 4 bases at V and 10 bases at J, with 15 bases between. CDR3 DNA: TGTGCCACCAGTGAAAGGGGGACAATGGGAGCTTTCTTT. This encodes CATSERGTMGAFF.

This clonotype was picked up many times. The chain combines TRBV12-3 or TRBV12-4 with TRBJ1-2; no firm D call. This CDR3 is built from 13 residues. The V gene lost 5 bases and the J gene lost 8 bases, with 15 bases spanning the gap. The CDR3 reads CASSIYGTTGYTF. The CDR3 coding sequence is TGTGCCAGCAGTATCTACGGCACGACCGGCTACACCTTC.

This clonotype has only a few counts. This sequence joins TRBV10-3 and TRBJ2-7; D remains ambiguous. V lost 10 bases, J lost 0 bases, and 13 bases lay in between. Germline V gene sequence: CDR1 ENHRY, CDR2 SYGVKD. This CDR3 spans 13 amino acids. The DNA of the CDR3 is TGTGCCAGCTCCGAGGAGATCTCCTACGAGCAGTACTTC. Protein product: CASSEEISYEQYF.

The table lists this clonotype with many counts. The chain has TRBV5-1 and TRBJ2-5; TRBD2 might be the D (6 bases). The germline V and J ends were trimmed by 4 bases and 5 bases, with 18 bases remaining between them. The germline V gene has CDR1 SGHRS and CDR2 YFSETQ. This CDR3 region has 15 residues. CDR3 DNA: TGCGCCAGCAGCCCGGGGGTAGCGGATATGGAGACCCAGTACTTC. Amino acids: CASSPGVADMETQYF.

In this sample, this clonotype turned up many times. V gene TRBV29-1 combines with J gene TRBJ2-5, with 7 bases identical to TRBD1. J lost 1 base, V lost 1 base, and 3 bases had no gene match. Germline lookup yields CDR1 SQVTM and CDR2 ANQGSEA. The CDR3 sequence is 14 residues long. CDR3 region: CSVEVQGSQETQYF. The DNA of the CDR3 is TGCAGCGTTGAAGTACAGGGGAGCCAAGAGACCCAGTACTTC.

This clonotype was counted only a few times. The chain combines TRBV12-3 or TRBV12-4 with TRBJ2-2; 7 bases are shared with TRBD1. Losses at the gene ends were 6 bases for V and 6 bases for J; bases not matched to a gene: 7. This CDR3 has 14 amino acids. The CDR3 reads CASSRDRAAGELFF. The CDR3 DNA sequence: TGTGCCAGCAGCCGAGACAGGGCAGCCGGGGAGCTGTTTTTT.

This clonotype was counted ten times or more. The chain joins TRBV28 to TRBJ1-5; no clear D gene. The V end lost 5 bases, the J end lost 5 bases, and 10 bases lay between the germline ends. The CDR3 loop spans 13 amino acids. Germline assignment: CDR1 MDHEN and CDR2 SYDVKM. CDR3 nucleotides: TGTGCCAGCAGTCGCGACGTTCATCAGCCCCAGCATTTT. It codes for CASSRDVHQPQHF.

This clonotype was recorded a few times. The gene calls are TRBV7-8 and TRBJ2-3, with TRBD2 as a possible D gene (5 bases). The germline V and J ends were trimmed by 0 bases and 8 bases, with 15 bases remaining between them. The CDR3 has 15 amino acids. Germline V gene sequence: CDR1 SGHVS, CDR2 FQNEAQ. The CDR3 sequence is CASSLAAQAVGTQYF. The CDR3 nucleotides read TGTGCCAGCAGCTTAGCAGCGCAAGCGGTTGGTACGCAGTATTTT.

CDR3 DNA sequence: TGTGCCATCAGTGATGTGAGGAGCTCCTACGAGCAGTACTTC. Translation gives CAISDVRSSYEQYF. The rearrangement links TRBV10-3 to TRBJ2-7; D unclear. The germline gives CDR1 ENHRY, CDR2 SYGVKD. The CDR3 has 14 residues. V was clipped by 3 bases and J by 0 bases, with 9 bases between them.

CDR3 DNA sequence: TGTGCCAGCAGTCCTACTAGCGGCATGAACCCGAACACCGGGGAGCTGTTTTTT. Translated, it gives CASSPTSGMNPNTGELFF. The chain has TRBV6-5 and TRBJ2-2, with 8 bases that match TRBD2. The CDR3 length is 18 residues. V was pared by 5 bases and J by 0 bases, with 11 bases of the junction left unmatched. From germline, CDR1 is MNHEY and CDR2 SVGAGI.

This clonotype was observed a few times. The chain joins TRBV20-1 to TRBJ2-3; 9 nucleotides match TRBD2. The J segment lost 6 bases and the V segment lost 2 bases, leaving 9 bases of the junction unmatched. Germline CDR1 is DFQATT and CDR2 is SNEGSKA (reference sequence). The CDR3 totals 15 residues. This CDR3 reads CSARKPGTSKDTQYF. The CDR3 bases are TGCAGTGCTAGAAAGCCCGGGACTAGCAAGGATACGCAGTATTTT.

This clonotype was observed a handful of times. The genes are TRBV27 and TRBJ2-7; D unclear. The CDR3 is 9 amino acids. Germline V gene lookup returns CDR1 MNHEY and CDR2 SMNVEV (reference sequence). Between the trimmed V and J ends, which lost 8 bases and 3 bases, there was a span of 2 bases. The CDR3 protein is CASGYEQYF. Written as DNA, the CDR3 is TGTGCCAGCGGCTACGAGCAGTACTTC.

Ten or more counts support this clonotype. This chain links TRBV7-9 with TRBJ2-2, with 10 bases identical to TRBD1. This CDR3 spans 18 amino acids. The V gene's germline CDR1 is SEHNR and CDR2 FQNEAQ (reference sequence). The V segment lost 5 bases and the J segment 3 bases; nucleotides outside the gene matches: 12. In DNA form, the CDR3 reads TGTGCCAGCAGCCAAATCCCCAAGACAGGGGGCGACACCGGGGAGCTGTTTTTT. It is translated as CASSQIPKTGGDTGELFF.

The V and J genes are TRBV5-1 and TRBJ2-3, with D unresolved. V shed 0 bases and J shed 5 bases, with 10 bases lying between them. This CDR3 region has 14 residues. From germline, CDR1 is SGHRS and CDR2 YFSETQ. The CDR3 nucleotides are TGCGCCAGCAGCTTGGAAAGGGTAGGAGATACGCAGTATTTT. This codes for CASSLERVGDTQYF.

This clonotype was found a few times. The chain is built from TRBV12-3 or TRBV12-4 and TRBJ1-3; no firm D call. The length of the CDR3 is 14 residues. V lost 3 bases and J lost 0, with 6 bases in between. CDR3 sequence: CASSFGLSGNTIYF. The DNA for the CDR3 is TGTGCCAGCAGTTTCGGGCTCTCTGGAAACACCATATATTTT.

This clonotype was detected only a few times. The DNA of the CDR3 is TGCAGTGCTAGAGGGGCCGAGCAGTACTTC. Encoded protein: CSARGAEQYF. The chain couples TRBV20-1 to TRBJ2-7, with unresolved D. CDR3 length equals 10 residues. Trimming took 1 base from V and 6 from J, leaving 4 bases between them. Germline V gives CDR1 DFQATT, CDR2 SNEGSKA (reference sequence).

The chain carries TRBV20-1 and TRBJ2-1; D possibly corresponds to TRBD2 (6 bases). Germline V gene sequence: CDR1 DFQATT, CDR2 SNEGSKA (reference sequence). The germline V and J ends were trimmed by 6 bases and 3 bases, with 12 bases remaining between them. The CDR3 consists of 13 residues. The CDR3 protein is CSARRGSYNEQFF. In DNA, the CDR3 is TGCAGTGCCCGACGGGGGAGCTACAATGAGCAGTTCTTC.

The chain employs TRBV28 and TRBJ2-1; the match to TRBD2 covers 7 bases. Germline assignment: CDR1 MDHEN and CDR2 SYDVKM. V shed 5 bases and J 4 bases; nucleotides not matched to a gene: 5. The CDR3 spans 14 residues. The DNA of the CDR3 is TGTGCCAGCAGTCCAGGACTAGTTTACAATGAGCAGTTCTTC. Translation: CASSPGLVYNEQFF.

This clonotype was seen more than once but under ten times. The junction and the germline gene differ at one end; a read error may be behind it. CDR3 region: CASSLGGRGEQYF. CDR3 bases: TGTGCCAGCAGCCTAGGGGGTCGAGGTGAGCAGTACTTC. This sequence joins TRBV13 and TRBJ2-7; D perhaps matches TRBD1 (6 bases). The CDR3 runs to 13 residues. CDR1 PRHDT and CDR2 FYEKMQ come from the germline V gene (reference sequence).